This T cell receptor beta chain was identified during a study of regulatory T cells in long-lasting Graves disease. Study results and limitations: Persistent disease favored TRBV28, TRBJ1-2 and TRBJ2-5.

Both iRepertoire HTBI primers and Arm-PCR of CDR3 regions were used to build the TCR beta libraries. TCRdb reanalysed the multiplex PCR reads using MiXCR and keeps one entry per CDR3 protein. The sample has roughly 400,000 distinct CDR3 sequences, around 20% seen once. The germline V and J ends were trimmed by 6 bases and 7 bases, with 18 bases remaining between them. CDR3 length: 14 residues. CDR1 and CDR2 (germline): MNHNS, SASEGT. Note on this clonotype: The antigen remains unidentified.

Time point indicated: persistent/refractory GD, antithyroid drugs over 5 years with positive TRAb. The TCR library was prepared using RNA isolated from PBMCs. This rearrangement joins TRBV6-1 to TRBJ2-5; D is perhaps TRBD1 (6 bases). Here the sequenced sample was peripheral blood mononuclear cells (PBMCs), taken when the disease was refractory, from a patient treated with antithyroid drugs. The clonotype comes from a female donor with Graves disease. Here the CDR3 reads CASREQRAGVTQYF. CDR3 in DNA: TGTGCCAGCAGAGAACAACGGGCAGGGGTGACCCAGTACTTC.